Following are 5 T cell receptor beta chains from one sample sequenced in a study of T cell changes during pregnancy in multiple sclerosis. Only in-frame clones appear in the TCRdb table, and some are missing; sequencing was by immunoSEQ multiplex PCR. The sample carries more than 80,000 clones, more than 90% recorded once. Source: peripheral blood, taken in the second trimester of pregnancy. These receptors all come from a female donor with multiple sclerosis, enrolled in a pregnancy study.

The chain has TRBV6-1 and TRBJ2-7; D is ambiguous. CDR1 and CDR2 (germline): MNHNS, SASEGT. Trimming cost V 8 bases and J 2 bases, with 10 bases left between them. The CDR3 consists of 12 residues. CDR3 amino acids: CASFHGTYEQYF. CDR3 DNA: TGTGCCAGCTTCCACGGTACCTACGAGCAGTACTTC.

The chain carries TRBV30 and TRBJ1-1; D ambiguous. Germline loops: CDR1 GTSNPN, CDR2 SVGIG (reference sequence). The V and J ends lost 7 bases and 5 bases respectively, with 11 bases between them. This CDR3 is built from 11 residues. The CDR3: CAFGEGTEAFF. The CDR3 nucleotides are TGTGCCTTCGGAGAGGGAACTGAAGCTTTCTTT. The whole variable domain, remainder taken from reference TRBV30 and TRBJ1-1, is SQTIHQWPATLVQPVGSPLSLECTVEGTSNPNLYWYRQAAGRGLQLLFYSVGIGQISSEVPQNLSASRPQDRQFILSSKKLLLSDSGFYLCAFGEGTEAFFGQGTRLTVV.

Notes on this clone: The same CDR3 can be traced to other DNA sequences in this sample. The chain links TRBV10-2 to TRBJ1-1; the match to TRBD1 covers 10 bases. The V and J ends lost 6 bases and 5 bases, in that order; junction bases with no gene match: 3. Germline V lookup: CDR1 WSHSY, CDR2 SAAADI. The CDR3 consists of 13 residues. CDR3 nucleotide sequence: TGCGCCAGCAGCGACAGGGGGCAAACTGAAGCTTTCTTT. Protein product: CASSDRGQTEAFF.

This rearrangement joins TRBV6-1 to TRBJ1-2, with D hard to call. The ends were cut back, 3 bases at V and 4 bases at J, with 12 bases in the middle. This CDR3 has 14 residues. From germline, CDR1 is MNHNS and CDR2 SASEGT. CDR3 bases: TGTGCCAGCAGTGATCCATGGCAGGTCTATGGCTACACCTTC. Its protein product is CASSDPWQVYGYTF.

The DNA of the CDR3 is TGTGCCAGCTCGGGACAGGGATCTTATGGCTACACCTTC. Protein sequence: CASSGQGSYGYTF. V usage is TRBV2 and J usage is TRBJ1-2, with TRBD1 identical over 9 bases. Trimming at V came to 8 bases and at J to 5 bases, leaving 6 bases not matched to a gene. In germline, CDR1 is SNHLY, CDR2 FYNNEI. The CDR3 has 13 residues. The full variable domain, in which reference TRBV2 and TRBJ1-2 provide the parts outside the CDR3, is EPEVTQTPSHQVTQMGQEVILRCVPISNHLYFYWYRQILGQKVEFLVSFYNNEISEKSEIFDDQFSVERPDGSNFTLKIRSTKLEDSAMYFCASSGQGSYGYTFGSGTRLTVV.